The 13 T cell receptor beta chains presented below share a single source sample, sequenced in a study of blood T cell repertoires in COVID-19. This table comes from immunoSEQ multiplex PCR, and its TCRdb copy is limited to in-frame clones, with some not included. This table holds more than 250,000 clones, more than 70% found once. The sequenced sample consisted of peripheral blood. Every receptor here comes from a man aged 18 to 29 who had recovered from COVID-19.

The chain joins TRBV27 to TRBJ1-1; D is unresolved. The ends were cut back, 5 bases at V and 5 bases at J, with 12 bases in the middle. The CDR3 has 13 residues. The V gene's germline CDR1 is MNHEY and CDR2 SMNVEV (reference sequence). The CDR3 loop is CASSVLLGTEAFF. CDR3 in DNA: TGTGCCAGCAGTGTCCTTCTCGGGACTGAAGCTTTCTTT.

This chain links TRBV7-6 with TRBJ2-1; 9 bases match TRBD2. The CDR3 is 17 residues long. The V gene end was trimmed by 5 bases and the J gene end by 7 bases; junction bases not matched to a gene: 15. Germline lookup yields CDR1 SGHVS and CDR2 FNYEAQ. The CDR3 region is CASSLMIAGVGGNEQFF. The CDR3 nucleotides read TGTGCCAGCAGCCTAATGATAGCGGGAGTCGGGGGGAATGAGCAGTTCTTC.

This clone was counted a single time. This sequence joins TRBV7-9 and TRBJ1-1; the D is unclear. CDR3 size: 13 residues. Germline V gene sequence: CDR1 SEHNR, CDR2 FQNEAQ (reference sequence). Deletions cut 2 bases from V and 0 bases from J, with 4 bases between. In DNA, the CDR3 is TGTGCCAGCAGCTTATACATGAACACTGAAGCTTTCTTT. Protein sequence: CASSLYMNTEAFF.

Comments on this clone: Other DNA sequences in this specimen translate into the identical CDR3. V gene TRBV30 combines with J gene TRBJ2-5, with D possibly matching TRBD2 (5 bases). Between the trimmed V and J ends, which lost 4 bases and 0 bases, there was a span of 6 bases. Germline V CDR1 and CDR2: GTSNPN, SVGIG (reference sequence). This CDR3 has 12 amino acids. CDR3 protein: CAWTGNQETQYF. CDR3 nucleotides: TGTGCCTGGACCGGGAACCAAGAGACCCAGTACTTC.

The chain recombines TRBV29-1 with TRBJ2-7; TRBD2 aligns across 9 bases. Germline CDR1 reads SQVTM; CDR2 reads ANQGSEA. This CDR3 has 16 residues. V shed 1 base and J 2 bases; nucleotides not matched to a gene: 9. The CDR3 sequence: CSVEGIPAGGPYEQYF. The DNA of the CDR3 is TGCAGCGTTGAAGGTATACCAGCGGGAGGACCCTACGAGCAGTACTTC.

DNA for the CDR3: TGTGCCAGCAGCTCAGGGGGCTGGAACTACGAGCAGTACTTC. Translating it yields CASSSGGWNYEQYF. The rearrangement joins TRBV7-8 to TRBJ2-7, with 8 bases matching TRBD1. This CDR3 spans 14 amino acids. J gave up 3 bases and V 4 bases, and 5 bases lay outside the gene matches. Germline V gene data show CDR1 as SGHVS and CDR2 as FQNEAQ.

The chain uses TRBV30 and TRBJ1-1; possibly TRBD1 for D (5 bases). With 5 bases removed from V and 2 bases from J, the gap between germline ends came to 15 bases. Per the germline V gene, CDR1 is GTSNPN and CDR2 is SVGIG (reference sequence). The CDR3 length is 14 residues. CDR3 sequence (DNA): TGTGCCTGGTCCGGCCTTGGACAAAACACTGAAGCTTTCTTT. It translates to CAWSGLGQNTEAFF.

The chain employs TRBV6-2 or TRBV6-3 and TRBJ2-7; TRBD2 agrees at 7 bases. The CDR3 consists of 14 residues. V lost 4 bases, J lost 0 bases, and 3 bases stayed unmatched. In germline, CDR1 is MNHEY, CDR2 SVGEGT. This CDR3 is CASSLRLASYEQYF. The CDR3 region has the DNA TGTGCCAGCAGTTTAAGACTAGCCTCCTACGAGCAGTACTTC.

The J gene is TRBJ2-5, the V gene TRBV9, with 16 positions matching TRBD2. This CDR3 has 17 residues. The germline gives CDR1 SGDLS, CDR2 YYNGEE. With V trimmed by 4 bases and J by 4 bases, 7 bases remained unmatched. CDR3 nucleotide sequence: TGTGCCAGCAGCCCCGGGACTAGCGGGGGGGCCGGAGAGACCCAGTACTTC. It is translated as CASSPGTSGGAGETQYF.

The J gene is TRBJ1-6, the V gene TRBV30; 8 nucleotides align to TRBD1. This CDR3 has 14 amino acids. Germline lookup yields CDR1 GTSNPN and CDR2 SVGIG (reference sequence). With 3 bases clipped from V and 9 bases from J, the junction kept 7 bases outside the gene matches. As DNA, the CDR3 is TGTGCCTGGAGCGGACAGGGCTGGGGTTCACCCCTCCACTTT. Amino acid sequence: CAWSGQGWGSPLHF.

The genes are TRBV6-1 and TRBJ2-7; 9 nucleotides line up with TRBD1. Germline CDR1 is MNHNS and CDR2 is SASEGT. Trimming removed 3 bases from V and 6 bases from J; junction bases left unmatched: 6. The CDR3 extends over 14 amino acids. The CDR3 here is CASSEGQGGVEQYF. The CDR3 nucleotides read TGTGCCAGCAGTGAGGGACAGGGAGGGGTCGAGCAGTACTTC.

The chain employs TRBV7-2 and TRBJ2-7; weak D call: TRBD2 (5 bases). This CDR3 comprises 14 residues. The germline V and J ends were trimmed by 3 bases and 3 bases, with 12 bases remaining between them. Germline assignment: CDR1 SGHTA and CDR2 FQGNSA. CDR3 DNA: TGTGCCAGCAGCTTGTATCCGGGGTTCTACGAGCAGTACTTC. This gives the protein CASSLYPGFYEQYF. Supplemented by reference TRBV7-2 and TRBJ2-7, the full variable domain reads GAGVSQSPSNKVTEKGKDVELRCDPISGHTALYWYRQSLGQGLEFLIYFQGNSAPDKSGLPSDRFSAERTGGSVSTLTIQRTQQEDSAVYLCASSLYPGFYEQYFGPGTRLTVT.

The chain links TRBV4-1 to TRBJ1-1; D gene ambiguous. The germline V and J ends were trimmed by 2 bases and 7 bases, with 8 bases remaining between them. The CDR3 loop spans 12 amino acids. From germline, CDR1 is MGHRA and CDR2 YSYEKL. CDR3 region: CASSQSLREAFF. DNA of the CDR3: TGCGCCAGCAGCCAATCCCTTCGTGAAGCTTTCTTT.